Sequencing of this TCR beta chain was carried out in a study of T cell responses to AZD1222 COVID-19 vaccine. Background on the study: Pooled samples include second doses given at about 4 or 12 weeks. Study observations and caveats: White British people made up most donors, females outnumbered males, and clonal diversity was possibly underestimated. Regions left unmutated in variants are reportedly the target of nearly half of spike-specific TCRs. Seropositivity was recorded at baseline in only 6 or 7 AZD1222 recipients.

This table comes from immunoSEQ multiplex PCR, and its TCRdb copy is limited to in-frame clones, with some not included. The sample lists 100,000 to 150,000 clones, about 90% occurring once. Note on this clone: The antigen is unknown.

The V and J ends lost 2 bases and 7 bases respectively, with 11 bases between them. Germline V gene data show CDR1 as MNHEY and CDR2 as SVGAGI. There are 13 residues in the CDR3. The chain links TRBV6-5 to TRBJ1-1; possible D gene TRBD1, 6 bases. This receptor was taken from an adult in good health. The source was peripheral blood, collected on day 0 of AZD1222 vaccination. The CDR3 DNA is TGTGCCAGCAGTTACGGGGGGCTAGGTGAAGCTTTCTTT. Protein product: CASSYGGLGEAFF.